This TCR beta chain was recorded in a study of blood T cell repertoires in COVID-19. About the research overall: Researchers got acute and convalescent COVID-19 samples from the United States, Italy and Spain.

The CDR3 covers 14 residues. The V and J ends lost 5 bases and 3 bases respectively, with 11 bases between them. Germline V CDR1 and CDR2: LNHNV, YYDKDF (reference sequence). Sequencing was performed with immunoSEQ multiplex PCR; in TCRdb, only in-frame clones are kept and a portion is missing. Of 120,000 to 150,000 clones listed, over 75% are singletons. The source is a woman in her 30s with acute COVID-19. Sequenced input: PBMCs or T cells enriched from blood (not recorded which). This chain joins TRBV15 and TRBJ2-1; D might be TRBD1 (6 bases). The CDR3 loop is CATSRNRDYNEQFF. For the CDR3, the DNA is TGTGCCACCAGCCGTAACAGGGACTACAATGAGCAGTTCTTC.